The present TCR beta chain was sequenced within a study of blood T cell repertoires in COVID-19 (dated by TCRdb to 2018 to 2020). Some background on the complete study: Samples covering the acute and convalescent phases of COVID-19 were provided by collaborators in the United States, Italy and Spain. The prospective study material was composed of cDNA or gDNA derived from T cells, B-cell-depleted T cells, or PBMCs. The dataset comprised deeply sampled blood TCRbeta repertoires from subjects exposed to, actively infected with, or recovered from COVID-19. The repertoires were made available in a free public database intended to serve as a resource for research on the immune response to SARS-CoV-2. The samples were drawn from the first 160 participants of the ongoing ImmuneRACE study and from 950 to 1,500 subjects provided by 6 global collaborators. Sample metadata almost always included a de-identified subject ID, COVID-19 status, age in years and sex. Where HLA class I and class II types were available, the types were taken from metadata supplied by the sample provider, not from assay-based typing. Paper-wide results and their limitations: How much clinical and demographic metadata was included differed by source and by participant, and the metadata was provided uncurated.

A few counts support this clone. The antigen this receptor binds is unknown. The record has no base qualities; no much larger clone is one base away. Whole blood was collected in K2EDTA tubes by collaborating institutions according to the institutions' own protocols. For TCRbeta analysis, collaborators shipped samples as frozen whole blood, isolated PBMCs, or DNA extracted from either of those sample types. The CDR3 sequence holds 17 residues, the cysteine and phenylalanine included. The only DNA kept is the CDR3, 51 bases in frame from the first base. Trimming leaves V shorter by 0 bases and J shorter by 3 bases, with the junction holding 6 bases beyond the gene matches. From a lookup of the germline V gene, CDR1 and CDR2 are KGHSH and LQKENI. The immunoSEQ Assay, a bias-controlled multiplex PCR, was used to amplify TCRbeta CDR3 regions from genomic DNA. As for how the authors treated the data: Nucleated cell counts per sample were estimated from amplification of reference gene primers within the assay. To quantify the absolute abundance of each unique TCRbeta CDR3 rearrangement, sequence reads were collapsed and filtered. For each sample, productive Simpson clonality was calculated as the square root of Simpson's diversity index across productive rearrangements. TCRdb took this table from immuneACCESS and kept in-frame rearrangements with V and J called. Such tables lack part of the clones; where checked against another copy, unresolved V genes explain under half of the gap, and the rest is unexplained. The DNA gave D and trimming, while V, J and clone size come from that table. Recorded for this sample are tens of thousands of clones; over 70% of them occurred a single time. 14% to 15% of the sample lies in the top ten.

The chain is encoded by TRBV18 joined to TRBJ1-4, and 8 bases in between align with TRBD1. The sample comprised peripheral blood. The TCR comes from a human donor with active or convalescent COVID-19. The donor label of this sample is uncertain. CDR3 loop: CASSPPRGRDANEKLFF. The DNA reads TGTGCCAGCTCACCACCCAGGGGGCGCGATGCTAATGAAAAACTGTTTTTT.